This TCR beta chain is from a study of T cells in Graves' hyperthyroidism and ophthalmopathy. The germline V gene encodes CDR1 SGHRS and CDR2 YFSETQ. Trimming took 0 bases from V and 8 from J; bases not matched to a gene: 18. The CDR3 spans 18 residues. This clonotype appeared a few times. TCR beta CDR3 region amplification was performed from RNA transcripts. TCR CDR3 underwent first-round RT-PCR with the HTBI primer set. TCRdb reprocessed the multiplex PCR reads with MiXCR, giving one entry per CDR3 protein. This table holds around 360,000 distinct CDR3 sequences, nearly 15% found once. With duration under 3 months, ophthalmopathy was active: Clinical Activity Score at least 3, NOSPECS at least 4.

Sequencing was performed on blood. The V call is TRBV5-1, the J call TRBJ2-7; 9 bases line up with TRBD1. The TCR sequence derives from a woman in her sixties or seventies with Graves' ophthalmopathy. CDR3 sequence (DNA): TGCGCCAGCAGCTTGGCCCCTCGCACAGGGGGCGCAAATTACAAGCAGTACTTC. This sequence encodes CASSLAPRTGGANYKQYF.